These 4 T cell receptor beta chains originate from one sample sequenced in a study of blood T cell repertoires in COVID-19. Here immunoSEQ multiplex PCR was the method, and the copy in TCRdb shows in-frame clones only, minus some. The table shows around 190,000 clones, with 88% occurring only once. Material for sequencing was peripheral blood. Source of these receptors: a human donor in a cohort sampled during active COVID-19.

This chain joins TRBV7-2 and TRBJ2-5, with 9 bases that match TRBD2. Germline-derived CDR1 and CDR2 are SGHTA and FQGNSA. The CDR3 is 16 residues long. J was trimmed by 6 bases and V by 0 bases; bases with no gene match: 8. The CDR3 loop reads CASSLAGLAGIKTQYF. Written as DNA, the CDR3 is TGTGCCAGCAGCTTAGCAGGTCTAGCGGGGATTAAGACCCAGTACTTC.

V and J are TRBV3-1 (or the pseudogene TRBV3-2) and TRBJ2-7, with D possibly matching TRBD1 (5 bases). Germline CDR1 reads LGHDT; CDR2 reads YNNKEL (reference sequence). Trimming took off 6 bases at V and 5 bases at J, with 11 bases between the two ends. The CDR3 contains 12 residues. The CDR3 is CASRGPLDEQYF. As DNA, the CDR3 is TGTGCCAGCAGGGGGCCTTTGGACGAGCAGTACTTC.

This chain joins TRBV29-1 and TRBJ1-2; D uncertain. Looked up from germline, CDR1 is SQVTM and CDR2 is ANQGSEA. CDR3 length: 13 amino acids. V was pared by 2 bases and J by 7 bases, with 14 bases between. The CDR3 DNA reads TGCAGCGTTGAAAGTCTTAGTTATAGTGGCTACACCTTC. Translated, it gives CSVESLSYSGYTF.

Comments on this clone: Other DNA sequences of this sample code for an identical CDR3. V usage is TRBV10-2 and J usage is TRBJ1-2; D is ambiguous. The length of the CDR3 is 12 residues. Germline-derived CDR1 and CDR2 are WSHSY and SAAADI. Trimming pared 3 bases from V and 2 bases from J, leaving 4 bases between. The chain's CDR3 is CASSDRNYGYTF. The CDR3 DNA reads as TGCGCCAGCAGTGACAGAAACTATGGCTACACCTTC.